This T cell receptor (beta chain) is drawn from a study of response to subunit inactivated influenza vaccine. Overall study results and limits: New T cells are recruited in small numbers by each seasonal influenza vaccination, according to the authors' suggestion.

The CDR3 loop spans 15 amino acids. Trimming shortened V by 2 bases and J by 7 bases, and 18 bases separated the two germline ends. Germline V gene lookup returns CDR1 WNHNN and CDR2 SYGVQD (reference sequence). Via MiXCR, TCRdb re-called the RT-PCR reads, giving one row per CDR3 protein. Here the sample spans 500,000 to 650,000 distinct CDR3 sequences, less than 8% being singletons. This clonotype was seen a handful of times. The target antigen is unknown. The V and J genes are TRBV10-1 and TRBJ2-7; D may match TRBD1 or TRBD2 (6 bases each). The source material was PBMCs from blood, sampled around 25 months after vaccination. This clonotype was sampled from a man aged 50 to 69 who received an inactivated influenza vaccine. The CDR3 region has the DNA TGCGCCAGCAGTGAGGGCCGGGGGCCGAAAGAAGAGCAGTACTTC. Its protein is CASSEGRGPKEEQYF.